The clone carrying this T cell receptor beta chain was detected only a few times. The antigen is undetermined. The record originates from a study of T cell repertoires in cytomegalovirus infection. The overall study: It can be stated that public TCR beta signatures indicated CMV infection as well as a matching HLA type.

The CDR3 consists of 18 residues. J lost 3 bases, V lost 5 bases, and 10 bases had no gene match. TCRdb re-called the reads with MiXCR, one entry per CDR3 protein. Seen here are about 150,000 distinct CDR3 sequences, around 22% observed once, and the top ten hold around 9.9%. Findings and limits, study-wide: HLA-C-restricted CMV-specific TCR beta clonotypes prevailed in the ex vivo response.

The origin of this receptor is a human donor in good health (CMV status not recorded). Some clones in this sample may be carry-over from other donors' samples. This chain connects TRBV12-3 or TRBV12-4 to TRBJ2-3; 14 bases fit TRBD2. Source material: PBMCs. The chain's CDR3 is CASSPRMTSGGETDTQYF. Here the CDR3 DNA reads TGTGCCAGCAGTCCCCGCATGACTAGCGGGGGGGAAACAGATACGCAGTATTTT.